This T cell receptor beta chain was recovered during a study of blood T cell repertoires in COVID-19. As for the study in general: Acute-phase and convalescent COVID-19 samples originated in the United States, Italy and Spain. T cells, B-cell-depleted T cells, or PBMCs supplied cDNA or gDNA.

Germline CDR1 is SGHNT and CDR2 is YYREEE (reference sequence). This CDR3 spans 13 amino acids. The V segment lost 5 bases and the J segment 5 bases; nucleotides outside the gene matches: 4. As processed by the authors: It was from reference gene primer amplification that nucleated cell counts were estimated. This table comes from immunoSEQ multiplex PCR, and its TCRdb copy is limited to in-frame clones, with some not included. From that table come the V and J calls and clone size; the DNA was used to work out D and trimming. The sample has about 70,000 clones; around 76% are singletons. Sequencing was carried out using peripheral blood. The sequence derives from a woman over 75 with active or convalescent COVID-19. The gene calls are TRBV5-4 and TRBJ2-5; 9 nucleotides line up with TRBD1. In nucleotides, the CDR3 is TGTGCCAGCAGGGACAGGGGAGGGGAGACCCAGTACTTC. Protein product: CASRDRGGETQYF.